These 26 T cell receptor beta chains came from one sample sequenced in a study of neurological immune-mediated disorders. TCRdb itself ran the 5' RACE reads through MiXCR, one entry per CDR3 protein. Found here are tens of thousands of distinct CDR3 sequences, 4.5% of them singletons; the top ten hold less than 8%. Sequences were obtained from PBMCs. Source of these receptors: a man aged 25-45 years with multiple sclerosis.

The DNA of the CDR3 is TGTGCCAGCAGCTTAGGGTCTACTTACAATGAGCAGTTCTTC. The encoded protein is CASSLGSTYNEQFF. The rearrangement uses TRBV5-6 and TRBJ2-1; D call uncertain. The CDR3 covers 14 residues. Germline assignment: CDR1 SGHDT and CDR2 YYEEEE. Trimming took off 2 bases at V and 4 bases at J, with 10 bases between the two ends.

In this sample, this clonotype turned up many times. This chain links TRBV5-1 with TRBJ2-3; D remains unclear. The V and J ends lost 5 bases and 1 base respectively, with 11 bases between them. CDR1 and CDR2 (germline): SGHRS, YFSETQ. This CDR3 comprises 14 residues. The CDR3 sequence is CASSPMTGTDTQYF. CDR3 DNA: TGCGCCAGCAGTCCTATGACTGGCACAGATACGCAGTATTTT.

This clonotype came up many times. The chain employs TRBV20-1 and TRBJ1-2; D gene ambiguous. The CDR3 loop spans 14 amino acids. The V end lost 0 bases, the J end lost 4 bases, and 12 bases lay between the germline ends. The germline V gene encodes CDR1 DFQATT and CDR2 SNEGSKA (reference sequence). The CDR3 here is CSAREAVGIYGYTF. The DNA for the CDR3 is TGCAGTGCTAGAGAAGCTGTTGGTATCTATGGCTACACCTTC.

This clonotype has only a few counts. Sequence at one end of the junction differs from germline and may be a read error. The chain combines TRBV4-1 with TRBJ1-5, with TRBD1 matching over 8 bases. There are 19 residues in the CDR3. The germline CDR1 and CDR2 sequences are MGHRA and YSYEKL. The CDR3 here is CASSQLDRGLYSGNQPQHF. The CDR3 region has the DNA TGCGCCAGTAGCCAACTCGACAGGGGTTTGTATTCGGGCAATCAGCCCCAGCATTTT.

In this sample, this clonotype turned up many times. The chain carries TRBV5-1 and TRBJ2-1; 8 positions agree with TRBD1. CDR3 length: 15 amino acids. V lost 3 bases and J lost 1; bases outside the gene matches: 3. The germline V gene encodes CDR1 SGHRS and CDR2 YFSETQ. The CDR3 DNA is TGCGCCAGCAGCTCGGACAGGGAATCCTACAATGAGCAGTTCTTC. Amino acid sequence: CASSSDRESYNEQFF.

The sample holds many counts of this clonotype. The chain employs TRBV2 and TRBJ2-7; 7 bases match TRBD1. The CDR3 is 16 residues long. With 5 bases clipped from V and 5 bases from J, the junction kept 15 bases outside the gene matches. The germline V gene encodes CDR1 SNHLY and CDR2 FYNNEI. The CDR3 reads CASSPFGDSSNDEQYF. DNA for the CDR3: TGTGCCAGCAGTCCTTTTGGGGACAGCTCCAACGACGAGCAGTACTTC.

In this sample, this clonotype turned up a few times. This rearrangement joins TRBV2 to TRBJ2-1; 11 positions match TRBD1. CDR1 and CDR2 (germline): SNHLY, FYNNEI. The CDR3 is made up of 15 amino acids. Germline trimming cut 4 bases from V and 6 bases from J; bases unmatched to any gene: 5. CDR3 DNA: TGTGCCAGCAGTGGGTGGGACAGGGGGATCAATGAGCAGTTCTTC. Encoded protein: CASSGWDRGINEQFF.

This clonotype turned up a few times. The chain joins TRBV11-2 to TRBJ1-4; D unresolved. The CDR3 loop spans 14 amino acids. V dropped 5 bases and J dropped 3 bases, with 10 bases sitting between them. CDR1 and CDR2 from the germline V gene are SGHAT and FQNNGV. CDR3 residues: CASSQWGSNEKLFF. The CDR3 DNA reads TGTGCCAGCAGCCAGTGGGGTTCTAATGAAAAACTGTTTTTT.

This clonotype was observed at least ten times. The chain combines TRBV10-3 with TRBJ1-2; the match to TRBD1 covers 7 bases. Germline CDR1 reads ENHRY; CDR2 reads SYGVKD. CDR3 length: 13 amino acids. Germline trimming cut 4 bases from V and 3 bases from J; bases unmatched to any gene: 2. CDR3 region: CAISGGQHYGYTF. CDR3 nucleotide sequence: TGTGCCATCAGTGGGGGACAGCACTATGGCTACACCTTC.

This clonotype was seen many times. The rearrangement links TRBV7-9 to TRBJ2-7; D is possibly TRBD1 or TRBD2 (5 bases each). Germline values: CDR1 SEHNR, CDR2 FQNEAQ (reference sequence). Trimming shortened V by 8 bases and J by 4 bases, and 12 bases separated the two germline ends. The CDR3 sequence is 12 residues long. The CDR3 region has the DNA TGTGCCAGCGGGGGTAGGGCTTACGAGCAGTACTTC. It is translated as CASGGRAYEQYF.

The rearrangement links TRBV21-1 to TRBJ1-5; TRBD1 reflects the table's D call only, with no check against the DNA. TRBV21-1 constitutes a pseudogene. The CDR3 has 19 residues. CDR3 in DNA: TGTGCCAGCAGCAAAGATCAAGGACAGGGACACTATAGCAATCAGCCCCAGAATTTT. Translation gives CASSKDQGQGHYSNQPQNF.

This clonotype was recorded many times. The chain has TRBV20-1 and TRBJ1-1; D remains ambiguous. Germline V CDR1 and CDR2: DFQATT, SNEGSKA (reference sequence). Between the trimmed V and J ends, which lost 3 bases and 0 bases, there was a span of 2 bases. The CDR3 loop spans 11 amino acids. CDR3 region: CSARMNTEAFF. For the CDR3, the DNA is TGCAGTGCTAGGATGAACACTGAAGCTTTCTTT.

This clonotype was counted many times. CDR3 loop: CASSFTEDEQFF. The CDR3 coding sequence is TGTGCCAGCAGTTTTACGGAGGACGAGCAGTTCTTC. The chain combines TRBV12-3 or TRBV12-4 with TRBJ2-1, with a possible D match to TRBD2 (5 bases). V lost 3 bases and J 10 bases, leaving 10 bases between the germline ends. This CDR3 contains 12 residues.

This clonotype has only a few counts. This chain links TRBV27 with TRBJ1-1; D call uncertain. Germline V gene lookup returns CDR1 MNHEY and CDR2 SMNVEV (reference sequence). The CDR3 loop spans 13 amino acids. The V end was cut by 0 bases, the J end by 5 bases, with 7 bases between. The CDR3 sequence: CASSLSIRTEAFF. The DNA for the CDR3 is TGTGCCAGCAGTTTATCGATCCGGACTGAAGCTTTCTTT.

This clonotype was seen repeatedly, ten times or more. The chain links TRBV20-1 to TRBJ1-1; D call uncertain. Germline V CDR1 and CDR2: DFQATT, SNEGSKA (reference sequence). The CDR3 sequence is 14 residues long. V dropped 6 bases and J dropped 0 bases, with 14 bases sitting between them. Written as DNA, the CDR3 is TGCAGTGCCCTCGCCCGTAGCATGAACACTGAAGCTTTCTTT. This codes for CSALARSMNTEAFF.

The V and J genes are TRBV4-1 and TRBJ1-3; D might be TRBD1 (5 bases). The CDR3 runs to 19 residues. Germline CDR1 reads MGHRA; CDR2 reads YSYEKL. The V and J ends lost 0 bases and 2 bases respectively, with 20 bases between them. The CDR3 reads CASSQDGGVPGVAGNTIYF. In DNA form, the CDR3 reads TGCGCCAGCAGCCAAGATGGTGGGGTTCCGGGGGTCGCTGGAAACACCATATATTTT.

This clonotype was detected ten times or more. Written as DNA, the CDR3 is TGTGCCAGCAGTCGACTAGCGGGGGACACAGATACGCAGTATTTT. This translates into CASSRLAGDTDTQYF. V is TRBV6-4 and J is TRBJ2-3; TRBD2 agrees at 12 bases. CDR3 length equals 15 residues. The trim removed 5 bases at V and 2 bases at J, leaving 2 bases unmatched. In germline, CDR1 is MRHNA, CDR2 SNTAGT.

This clonotype was observed many times. The chain recombines TRBV5-1 with TRBJ2-2; D ambiguous. V shed 2 bases and J shed 6 bases, with 5 bases lying between them. Germline values: CDR1 SGHRS, CDR2 YFSETQ. The CDR3 extends over 12 amino acids. The CDR3 loop is CASSFRSGELFF. CDR3 nucleotides: TGCGCCAGCAGCTTTCGGTCCGGGGAGCTGTTTTTT.

V usage is TRBV10-3 and J usage is TRBJ1-2; the match to TRBD1 covers 7 bases. From germline, CDR1 is ENHRY and CDR2 SYGVKD. The junction had 10 bases not matched to a gene; V was cut back by 9 bases and J by 6 bases. CDR3 size: 13 residues. This CDR3 is CAIWTGGLNGYTF. CDR3 bases: TGTGCCATTTGGACAGGTGGTTTGAATGGCTACACCTTC.

Here the CDR3 reads CATGDSSYEQYF. CDR3 nucleotides: TGTGCCACCGGGGACAGTTCCTACGAGCAGTACTTC. The V and J genes are TRBV15 and TRBJ2-7; 7 bases agree with TRBD1. CDR3 size: 12 residues. The germline V gene has CDR1 LNHNV and CDR2 YYDKDF (reference sequence). The junction had 2 bases not matched to a gene; V was cut back by 8 bases and J by 1 base.

In its sample, this clonotype was seen many times. This sequence joins TRBV3-1 and TRBJ2-2; unclear D gene. Trimming left V 4 bases short and J 2 bases short, with 5 bases between. This CDR3 has 13 amino acids. Germline CDR1 reads LGHDT; CDR2 reads YNNKEL (reference sequence). The CDR3 sequence: CASSRDNTGELFF. DNA for the CDR3: TGTGCCAGCAGCCGAGACAACACCGGGGAGCTGTTTTTT.

The genes are TRBV11-2 and TRBJ2-5; D is ambiguous. This CDR3 has 13 residues. From germline, CDR1 is SGHAT and CDR2 FQNNGV. The ends were cut back, 5 bases at V and 5 bases at J, with 12 bases in the middle. The CDR3 bases are TGTGCCAGCAGCGCCGGTTTGATTGAGACCCAGTACTTC. It yields the protein CASSAGLIETQYF. Full variable domain (outside the CDR3, taken from reference TRBV11-2 and TRBJ2-5): EAGVAQSPRYKIIEKRQSVAFWCNPISGHATLYWYQQILGQGPKLLIQFQNNGVVDDSQLPKDRFSAERLKGVDSTLKIQPAKLEDSAVYLCASSAGLIETQYFGPGTRLLVL.

The V call is TRBV7-2, the J call TRBJ2-1, with TRBD2 matching over 11 bases. After removal of 5 bases from V and 0 bases from J, the junction contained 6 bases not matched to a gene. Germline V lookup: CDR1 SGHTA, CDR2 FQGNSA. The CDR3 is made up of 17 amino acids. This CDR3 is CASSILAGALSYNEQFF. The CDR3 DNA follows: TGTGCCAGCAGCATACTAGCGGGGGCCCTCTCCTACAATGAGCAGTTCTTC.

In this sample, this clonotype turned up many times. The chain recombines TRBV12-3 or TRBV12-4 with TRBJ1-4; 7 bases fit TRBD1. The CDR3 sequence is 14 residues long. With V trimmed by 3 bases and J by 7 bases, 5 bases remained unmatched. CDR3 sequence: CASSFSGQSEKLFF. DNA of the CDR3: TGTGCCAGCAGTTTTTCGGGACAGAGTGAAAAACTGTTTTTT.

This clonotype has at least ten counts. The CDR3 nucleotides read TGTGCCAGCAGCGTAGGTGCGGGCGGGAACTATGGCTACACCTTC. Protein product: CASSVGAGGNYGYTF. V usage is TRBV9 and J usage is TRBJ1-2; D is unresolved. The V gene's germline CDR1 is SGDLS and CDR2 YYNGEE. V was cut by 0 bases and J by 2 bases, with 11 bases left in between. The CDR3 loop spans 15 amino acids.

The V gene is TRBV12-3 or TRBV12-4, the J gene TRBJ1-1; D might be TRBD1 (6 bases). CDR3 length equals 14 residues. Trimming shortened V by 5 bases and J by 5 bases, and 15 bases separated the two germline ends. The CDR3 is CASSRDTGSTEAFF. For the CDR3, the DNA is TGTGCCAGCAGTCGAGACACAGGGTCGACTGAAGCTTTCTTT.